This T cell receptor beta chain was profiled in a study of control samples from healthy donors and cancer patients. Clones were read by immunoSEQ multiplex PCR, and TCRdb kept only the in-frame ones, dropping some. The data hold approximately 110,000 clones, with approximately 91% observed a single time. The germline V gene has CDR1 KGHSH and CDR2 LQKENI. The CDR3 length is 15 residues. V shed 5 bases and J shed 1 base, with 12 bases lying between them. The sample comprised blood. The source of this sequence is a woman between 18 and 30 years old in good health. The rearrangement uses TRBV18 and TRBJ2-1; D unresolved. CDR3 bases: TGTGCCAGCTCAGACACCCTGGGGTCCTACAATGAGCAGTTCTTC. This encodes CASSDTLGSYNEQFF.